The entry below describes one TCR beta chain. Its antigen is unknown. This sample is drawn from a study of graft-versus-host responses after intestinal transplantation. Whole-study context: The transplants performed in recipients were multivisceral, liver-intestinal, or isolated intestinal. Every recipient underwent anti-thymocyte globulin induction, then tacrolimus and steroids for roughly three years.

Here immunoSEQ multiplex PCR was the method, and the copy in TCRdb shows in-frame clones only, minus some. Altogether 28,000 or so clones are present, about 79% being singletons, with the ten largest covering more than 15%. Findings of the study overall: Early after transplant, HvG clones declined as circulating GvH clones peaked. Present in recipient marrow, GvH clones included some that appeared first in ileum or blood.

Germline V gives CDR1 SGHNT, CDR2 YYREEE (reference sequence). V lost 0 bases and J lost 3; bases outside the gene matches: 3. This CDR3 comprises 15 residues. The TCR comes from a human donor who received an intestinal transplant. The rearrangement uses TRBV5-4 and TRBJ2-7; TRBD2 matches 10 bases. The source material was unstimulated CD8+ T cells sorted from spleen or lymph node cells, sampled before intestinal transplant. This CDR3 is CASSLVAGGNYEQYF. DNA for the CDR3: TGTGCCAGCAGCTTGGTAGCGGGAGGAAACTACGAGCAGTACTTC.